Reported below is one T cell receptor (beta chain). Its antigen is currently unknown. The junction and the germline gene differ at one end; a read error may be behind it. The germline gives CDR1 LGHNA, CDR2 YNFKEQ. The CDR3 extends over 17 amino acids. The entry originates in a study of cytomegalovirus exposure and HLA in healthy donors. Amplification used 60 Vbeta primers and 13 Jbeta primers. Clones were sequenced by immunoSEQ multiplex PCR, and TCRdb holds only the in-frame ones, with some missing. Found here are fewer than 150,000 clones, under 85% of them singletons; the top ten hold 3.5% to 4.5%. Findings and limits, study-wide: Within an earlier analysis, most TCR beta V segments proved productive either about 90% or about 30% of the time. Clonal expansion, a later analysis showed, was greater in HLA-associated TCR beta chains than in equally common others. There was a cluster of highly shared sequence variants that was likely a sequencing artifact.

The sequenced sample was PBMCs. The sequence was collected from a human donor in good health. V usage is TRBV4-2 and J usage is TRBJ2-6; 9 positions match TRBD1. CDR3 in amino acids: CASSPGTGSSGANGLTF. In nucleotides, the CDR3 is TGTGCCAGCAGCCCCGGGACAGGGAGTTCTGGGGCCAACGGCCTGACTTTC.